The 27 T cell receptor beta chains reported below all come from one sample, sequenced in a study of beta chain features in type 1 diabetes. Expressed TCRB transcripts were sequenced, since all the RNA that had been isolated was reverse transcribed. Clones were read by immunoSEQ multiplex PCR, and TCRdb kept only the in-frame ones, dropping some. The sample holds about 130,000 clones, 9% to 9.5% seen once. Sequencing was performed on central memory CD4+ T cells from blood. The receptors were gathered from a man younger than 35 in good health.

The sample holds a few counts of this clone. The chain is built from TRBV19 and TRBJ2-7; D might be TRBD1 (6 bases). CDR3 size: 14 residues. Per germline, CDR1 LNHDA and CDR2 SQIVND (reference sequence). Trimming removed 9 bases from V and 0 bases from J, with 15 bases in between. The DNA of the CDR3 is TGTGCCAGCAGACGTCAGGGGAACTCCTACGAGCAGTACTTC. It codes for CASRRQGNSYEQYF. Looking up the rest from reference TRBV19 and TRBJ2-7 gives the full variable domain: DGGITQSPKYLFRKEGQNVTLSCEQNLNHDAMYWYRQDPGQGLRLIYYSQIVNDFQKGDIAEGYSVSREKKESFPLTVTSAQKNPTAFYLCASRRQGNSYEQYFGPGTRLTVT.

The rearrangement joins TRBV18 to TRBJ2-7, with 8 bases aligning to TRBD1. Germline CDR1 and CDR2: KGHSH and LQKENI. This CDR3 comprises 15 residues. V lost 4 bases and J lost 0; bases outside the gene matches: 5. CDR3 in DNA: TGTGCCAGCTCACTGGACAGGGAACTCTCCTACGAGCAGTACTTC. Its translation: CASSLDRELSYEQYF.

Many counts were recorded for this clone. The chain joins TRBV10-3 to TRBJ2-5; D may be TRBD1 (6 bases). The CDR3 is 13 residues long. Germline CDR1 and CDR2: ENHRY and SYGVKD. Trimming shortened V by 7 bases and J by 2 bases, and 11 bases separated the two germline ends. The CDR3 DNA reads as TGTGCCATCATGGGGGCAGGACAAGAGACCCAGTACTTC. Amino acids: CAIMGAGQETQYF.

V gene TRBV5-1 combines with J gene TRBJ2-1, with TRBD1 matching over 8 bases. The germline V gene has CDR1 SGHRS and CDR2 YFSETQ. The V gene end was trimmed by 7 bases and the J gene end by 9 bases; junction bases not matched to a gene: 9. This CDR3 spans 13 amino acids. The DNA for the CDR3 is TGCGCCAGCGTGCGACAGGGGAATGGTGAGCAGTTCTTC. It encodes CASVRQGNGEQFF.

In DNA form, the CDR3 reads TGTGCCAGCGGGGGGGGATTTGGGGAGACCCAGTACTTC. Translating gives CASGGGFGETQYF. V gene TRBV7-3 combines with J gene TRBJ2-5; 7 bases align to TRBD2. The germline V gene has CDR1 SGHTA and CDR2 FQGTGA. V dropped 8 bases and J dropped 5; count of bases not matched to a gene: 8. This CDR3 has 13 amino acids.

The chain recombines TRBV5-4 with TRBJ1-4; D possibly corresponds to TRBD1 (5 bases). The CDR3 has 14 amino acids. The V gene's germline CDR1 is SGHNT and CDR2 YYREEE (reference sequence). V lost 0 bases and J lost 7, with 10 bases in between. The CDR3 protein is CASSLGQRGEKLFF. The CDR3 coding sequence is TGTGCCAGCAGCTTGGGACAGCGGGGTGAAAAACTGTTTTTT.

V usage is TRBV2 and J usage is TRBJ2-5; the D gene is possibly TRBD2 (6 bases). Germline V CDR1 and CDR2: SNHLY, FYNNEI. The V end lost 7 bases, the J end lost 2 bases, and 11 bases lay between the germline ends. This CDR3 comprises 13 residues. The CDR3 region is CASTLAYQETQYF. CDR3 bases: TGTGCCAGCACTCTAGCGTATCAAGAGACCCAGTACTTC.

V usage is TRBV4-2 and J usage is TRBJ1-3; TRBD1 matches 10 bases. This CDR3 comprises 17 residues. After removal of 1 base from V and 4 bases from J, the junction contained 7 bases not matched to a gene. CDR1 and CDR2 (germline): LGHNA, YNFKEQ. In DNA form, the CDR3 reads TGTGCCAGCAGCCAAGCTGGACAGGGGGTGACGGGAAACACCATATATTTT. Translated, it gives CASSQAGQGVTGNTIYF.

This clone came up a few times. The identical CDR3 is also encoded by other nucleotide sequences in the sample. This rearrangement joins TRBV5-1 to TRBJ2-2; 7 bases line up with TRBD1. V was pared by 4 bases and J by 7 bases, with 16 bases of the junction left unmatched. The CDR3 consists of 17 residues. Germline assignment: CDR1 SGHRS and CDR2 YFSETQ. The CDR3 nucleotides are TGCGCCAGCAGCCCGGGACAGTTGGGAGTTCACATCGGGGAGCTGTTTTTT. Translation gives CASSPGQLGVHIGELFF.

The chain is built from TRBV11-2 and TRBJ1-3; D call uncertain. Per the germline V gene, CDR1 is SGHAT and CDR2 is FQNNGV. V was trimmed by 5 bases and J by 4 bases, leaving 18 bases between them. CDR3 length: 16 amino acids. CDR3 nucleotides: TGTGCCAGCAGCCAACCAGGAGGAGGCAGGGGAAACACCATATATTTT. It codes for CASSQPGGGRGNTIYF.

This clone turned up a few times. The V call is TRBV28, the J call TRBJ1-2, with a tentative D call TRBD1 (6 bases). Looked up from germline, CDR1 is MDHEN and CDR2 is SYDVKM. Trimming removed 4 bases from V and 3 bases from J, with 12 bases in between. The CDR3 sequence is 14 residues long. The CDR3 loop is CASSSPQGYYGYTF. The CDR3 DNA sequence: TGTGCCAGCAGTTCCCCCCAGGGGTACTATGGCTACACCTTC.

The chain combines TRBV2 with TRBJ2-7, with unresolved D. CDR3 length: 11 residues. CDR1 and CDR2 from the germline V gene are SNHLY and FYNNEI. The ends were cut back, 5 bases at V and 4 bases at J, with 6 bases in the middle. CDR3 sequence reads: CASSSFYEQYF. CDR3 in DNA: TGTGCCAGCAGTTCCTTTTACGAGCAGTACTTC.

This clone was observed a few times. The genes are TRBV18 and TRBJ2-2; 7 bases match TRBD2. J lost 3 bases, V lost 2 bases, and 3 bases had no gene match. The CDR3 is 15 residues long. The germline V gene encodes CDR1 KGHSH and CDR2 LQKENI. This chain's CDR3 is CASSPGRVDTGELFF. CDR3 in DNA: TGTGCCAGCTCACCAGGGAGGGTCGACACCGGGGAGCTGTTTTTT.

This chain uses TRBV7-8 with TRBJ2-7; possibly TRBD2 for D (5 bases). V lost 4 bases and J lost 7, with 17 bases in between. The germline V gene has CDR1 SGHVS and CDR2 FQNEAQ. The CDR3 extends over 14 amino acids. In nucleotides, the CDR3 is TGTGCCAGCAGCTCCCGGACTGGTCTTAGAGAGCAGTACTTC. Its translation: CASSSRTGLREQYF. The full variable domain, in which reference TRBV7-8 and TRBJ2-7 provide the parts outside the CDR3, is GAGVSQSPRYKVAKRGQDVALRCDPISGHVSLFWYQQALGQGPEFLTYFQNEAQLDKSGLPSDRFFAERPEGSVSTLKIQRTQQEDSAVYLCASSSRTGLREQYFGPGTRLTVT.

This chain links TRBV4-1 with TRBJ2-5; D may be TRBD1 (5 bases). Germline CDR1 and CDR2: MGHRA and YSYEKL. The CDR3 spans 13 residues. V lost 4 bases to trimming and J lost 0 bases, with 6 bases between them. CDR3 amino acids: CASSRQYQETQYF. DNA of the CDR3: TGCGCCAGCAGCCGACAGTACCAAGAGACCCAGTACTTC.

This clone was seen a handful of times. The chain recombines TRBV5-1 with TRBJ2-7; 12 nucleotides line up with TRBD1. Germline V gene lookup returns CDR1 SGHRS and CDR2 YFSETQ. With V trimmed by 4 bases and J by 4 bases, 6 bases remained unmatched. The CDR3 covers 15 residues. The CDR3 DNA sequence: TGCGCCAGCAGCGTGGGACAGGGGGCGAGTTACGAGCAGTACTTC. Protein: CASSVGQGASYEQYF.

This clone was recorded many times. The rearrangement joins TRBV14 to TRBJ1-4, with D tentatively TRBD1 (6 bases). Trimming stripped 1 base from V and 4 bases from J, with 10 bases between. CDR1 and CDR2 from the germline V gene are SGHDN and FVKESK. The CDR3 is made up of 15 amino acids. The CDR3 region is CASSQVGAGNEKLFF. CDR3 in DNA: TGTGCCAGCAGCCAAGTGGGGGCCGGTAATGAAAAACTGTTTTTT.

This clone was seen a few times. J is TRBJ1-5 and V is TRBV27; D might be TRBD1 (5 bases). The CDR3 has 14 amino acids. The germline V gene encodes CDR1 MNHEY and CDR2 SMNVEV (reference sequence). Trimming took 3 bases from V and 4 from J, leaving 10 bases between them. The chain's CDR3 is CASSFQGTNQPQHF. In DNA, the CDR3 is TGTGCCAGCAGTTTCCAGGGAACGAATCAGCCCCAGCATTTT.

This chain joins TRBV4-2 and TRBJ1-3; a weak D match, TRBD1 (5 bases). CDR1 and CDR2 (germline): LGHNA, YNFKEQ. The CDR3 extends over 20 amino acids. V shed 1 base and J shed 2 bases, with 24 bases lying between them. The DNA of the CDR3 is TGTGCCAGCAGCCAAGTTTTGGGCGGCGGACATCCATCGGCTGGAAACACCATATATTTT. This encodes CASSQVLGGGHPSAGNTIYF.

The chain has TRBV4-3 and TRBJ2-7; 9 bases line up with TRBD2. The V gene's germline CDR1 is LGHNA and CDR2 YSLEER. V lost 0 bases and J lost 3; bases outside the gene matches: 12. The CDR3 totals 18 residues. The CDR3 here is CASSQDTQRGDLSYEQYF. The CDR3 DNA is TGCGCCAGCAGCCAAGATACCCAGCGGGGGGACCTCAGCTACGAGCAGTACTTC.

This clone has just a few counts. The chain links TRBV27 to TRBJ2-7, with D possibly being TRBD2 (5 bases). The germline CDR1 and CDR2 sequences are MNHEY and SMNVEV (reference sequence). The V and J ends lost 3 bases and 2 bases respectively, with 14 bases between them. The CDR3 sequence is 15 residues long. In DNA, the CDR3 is TGTGCCAGCAGTTTCCACCGCGAGGGTCCCTACGAGCAGTACTTC. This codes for CASSFHREGPYEQYF.

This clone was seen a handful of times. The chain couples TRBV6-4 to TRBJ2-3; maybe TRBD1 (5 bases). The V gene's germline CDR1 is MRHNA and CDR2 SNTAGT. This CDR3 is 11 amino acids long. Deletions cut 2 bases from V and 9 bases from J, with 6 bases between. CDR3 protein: CASSDGATQYF. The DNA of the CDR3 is TGTGCCAGCAGTGACGGGGCAACGCAGTATTTT.

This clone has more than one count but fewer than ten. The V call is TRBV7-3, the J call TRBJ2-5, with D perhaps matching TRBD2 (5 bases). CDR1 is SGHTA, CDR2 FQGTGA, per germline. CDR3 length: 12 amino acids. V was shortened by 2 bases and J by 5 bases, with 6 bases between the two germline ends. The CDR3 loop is CASSLVAETQYF. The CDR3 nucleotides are TGTGCCAGCAGCTTAGTAGCGGAGACCCAGTACTTC.

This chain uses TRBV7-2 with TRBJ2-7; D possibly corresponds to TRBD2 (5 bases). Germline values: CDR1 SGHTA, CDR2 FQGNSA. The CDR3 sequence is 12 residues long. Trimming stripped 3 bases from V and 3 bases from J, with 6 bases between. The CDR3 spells CASSLGVYEQYF. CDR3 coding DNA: TGTGCCAGCAGCTTGGGAGTCTACGAGCAGTACTTC. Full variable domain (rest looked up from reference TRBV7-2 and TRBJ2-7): GAGVSQSPSNKVTEKGKDVELRCDPISGHTALYWYRQSLGQGLEFLIYFQGNSAPDKSGLPSDRFSAERTGGSVSTLTIQRTQQEDSAVYLCASSLGVYEQYFGPGTRLTVT.

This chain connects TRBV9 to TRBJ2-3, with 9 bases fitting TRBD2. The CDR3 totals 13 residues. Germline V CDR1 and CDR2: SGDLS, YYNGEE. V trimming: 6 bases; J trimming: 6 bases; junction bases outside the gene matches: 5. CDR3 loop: CASTSGGIDTQYF. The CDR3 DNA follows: TGTGCCAGCACGAGCGGGGGGATTGATACGCAGTATTTT. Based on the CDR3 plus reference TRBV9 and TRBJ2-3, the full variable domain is DSGVTQTPKHLITATGQRVTLRCSPRSGDLSVYWYQQSLDQGLQFLIQYYNGEERAKGNILERFSAQQFPDLHSELNLSSLELGDSALYFCASTSGGIDTQYFGPGTRLTVL.

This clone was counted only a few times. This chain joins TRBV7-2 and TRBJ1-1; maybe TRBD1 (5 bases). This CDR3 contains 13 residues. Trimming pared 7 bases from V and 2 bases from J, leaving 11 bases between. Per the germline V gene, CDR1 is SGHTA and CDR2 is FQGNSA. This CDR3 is CASKPGGNTEAFF. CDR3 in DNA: TGTGCCAGCAAACCCGGGGGTAACACTGAAGCTTTCTTT.

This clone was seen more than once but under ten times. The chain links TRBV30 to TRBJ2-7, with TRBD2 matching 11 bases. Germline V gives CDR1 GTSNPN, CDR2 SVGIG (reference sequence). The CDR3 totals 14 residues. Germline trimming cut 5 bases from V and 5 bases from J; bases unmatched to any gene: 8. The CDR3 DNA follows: TGTGCCTGGGGGCTTAGCGGGAGGGCAAACGAGCAGTACTTC. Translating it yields CAWGLSGRANEQYF.